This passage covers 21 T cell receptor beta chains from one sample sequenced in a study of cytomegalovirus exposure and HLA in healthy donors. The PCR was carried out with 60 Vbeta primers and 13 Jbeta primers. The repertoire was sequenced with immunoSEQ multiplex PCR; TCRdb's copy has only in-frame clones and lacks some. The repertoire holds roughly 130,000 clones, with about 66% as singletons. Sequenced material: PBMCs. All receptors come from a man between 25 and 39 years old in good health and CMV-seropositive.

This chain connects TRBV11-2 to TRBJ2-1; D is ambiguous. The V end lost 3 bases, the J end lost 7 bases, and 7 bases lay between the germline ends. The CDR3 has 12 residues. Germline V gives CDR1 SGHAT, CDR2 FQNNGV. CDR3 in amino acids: CASSFAPNEQFF. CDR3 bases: TGTGCCAGCAGCTTTGCGCCGAATGAGCAGTTCTTC.

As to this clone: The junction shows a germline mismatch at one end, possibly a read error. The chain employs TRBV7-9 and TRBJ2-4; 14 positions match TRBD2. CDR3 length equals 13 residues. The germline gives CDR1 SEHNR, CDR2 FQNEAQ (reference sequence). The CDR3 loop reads CASSAGTSGRMDF. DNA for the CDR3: TGTGCCAGCAGCGCCGGGACTAGCGGGAGAATGGACTTC. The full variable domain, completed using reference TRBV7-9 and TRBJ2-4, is DTGVSQNPRHKITKRGQNVTFRCDPISEHNRLYWYRQTLGQGPEFLTYFQNEAQLEKSRLLSDRFSAERPKGSFSTLEIQRTEQGDSAMYLCASSAGTSGRMDFGAGTRLSVL.

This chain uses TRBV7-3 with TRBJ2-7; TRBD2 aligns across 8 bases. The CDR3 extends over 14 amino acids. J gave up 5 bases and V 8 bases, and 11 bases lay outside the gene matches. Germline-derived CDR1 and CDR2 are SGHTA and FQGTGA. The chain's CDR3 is CASGTGTSLHEQYF. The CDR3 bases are TGTGCCAGCGGCACCGGGACTAGTCTCCACGAGCAGTACTTC.

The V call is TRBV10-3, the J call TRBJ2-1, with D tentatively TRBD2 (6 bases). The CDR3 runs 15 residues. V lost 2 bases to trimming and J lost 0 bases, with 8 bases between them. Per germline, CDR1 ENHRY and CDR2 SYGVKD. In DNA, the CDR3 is TGTGCCATCAGTGAGGGGGGGAACTCCTACAATGAGCAGTTCTTC. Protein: CAISEGGNSYNEQFF.

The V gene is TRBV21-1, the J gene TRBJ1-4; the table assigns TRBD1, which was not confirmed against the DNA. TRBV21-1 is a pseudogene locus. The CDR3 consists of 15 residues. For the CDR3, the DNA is TGTGCCAGCAGCAGACCGGGACAGGTTAATGAAAAACTGTTTTTT. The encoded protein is CASSRPGQVNEKLFF.

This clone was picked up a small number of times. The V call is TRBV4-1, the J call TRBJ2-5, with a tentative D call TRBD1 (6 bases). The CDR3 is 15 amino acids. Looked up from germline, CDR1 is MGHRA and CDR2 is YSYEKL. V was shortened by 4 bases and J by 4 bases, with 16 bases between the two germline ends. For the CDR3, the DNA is TGCGCCAGCAGCCGCATGGGGGCGCAAGGAGAGACCCAGTACTTC. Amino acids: CASSRMGAQGETQYF.

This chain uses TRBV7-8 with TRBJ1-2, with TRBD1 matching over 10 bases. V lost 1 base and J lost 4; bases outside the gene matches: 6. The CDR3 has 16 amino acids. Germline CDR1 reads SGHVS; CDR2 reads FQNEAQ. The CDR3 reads CASSLVVTGGPYGYTF. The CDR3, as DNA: TGTGCCAGCAGCTTAGTTGTGACAGGGGGCCCCTATGGCTACACCTTC.

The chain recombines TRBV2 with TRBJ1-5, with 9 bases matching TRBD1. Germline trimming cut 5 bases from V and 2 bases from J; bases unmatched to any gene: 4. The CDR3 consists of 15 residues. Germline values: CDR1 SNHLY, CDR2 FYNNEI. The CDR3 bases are TGTGCCAGCAGTAAAGGGGACAGGGGCAATCAGCCCCAGCATTTT. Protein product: CASSKGDRGNQPQHF.

CDR3 in amino acids: CASSRFRTGNQPQHF. CDR3 coding DNA: TGTGCCAGCAGCCGCTTCAGGACAGGCAATCAGCCCCAGCATTTT. The V and J genes are TRBV6-5 and TRBJ1-5, with a possible D match to TRBD1 (6 bases). The CDR3 is 15 residues long. V was cut by 6 bases and J by 2 bases, with 14 bases left in between. Germline V lookup: CDR1 MNHEY, CDR2 SVGAGI.

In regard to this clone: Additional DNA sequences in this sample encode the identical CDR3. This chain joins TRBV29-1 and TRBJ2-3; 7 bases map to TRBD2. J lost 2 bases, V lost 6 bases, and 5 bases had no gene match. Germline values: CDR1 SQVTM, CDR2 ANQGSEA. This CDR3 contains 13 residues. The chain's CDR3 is CSVPSGYTDTQYF. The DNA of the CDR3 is TGCAGCGTACCTAGCGGATACACAGATACGCAGTATTTT.

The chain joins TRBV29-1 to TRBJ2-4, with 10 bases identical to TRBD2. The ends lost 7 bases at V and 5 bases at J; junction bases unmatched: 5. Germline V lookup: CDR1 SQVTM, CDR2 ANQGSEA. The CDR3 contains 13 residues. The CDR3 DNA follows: TGCAGCGCCAGGACTAGCGGTCAAAACATTCAGTACTTC. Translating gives CSARTSGQNIQYF.

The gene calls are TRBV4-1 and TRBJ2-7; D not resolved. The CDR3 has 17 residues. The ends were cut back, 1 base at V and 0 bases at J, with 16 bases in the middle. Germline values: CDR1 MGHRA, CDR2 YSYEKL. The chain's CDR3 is CASSQGASRLSSYEQYF. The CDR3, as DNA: TGCGCCAGCAGCCAAGGGGCGTCAAGGCTGTCCTCCTACGAGCAGTACTTC.

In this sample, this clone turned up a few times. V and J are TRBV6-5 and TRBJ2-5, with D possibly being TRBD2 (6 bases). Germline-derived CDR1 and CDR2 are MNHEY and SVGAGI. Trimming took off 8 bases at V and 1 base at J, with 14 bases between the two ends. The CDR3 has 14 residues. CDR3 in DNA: TGTGCCAGCCGGCGGGATACATTCCAAGAGACCCAGTACTTC. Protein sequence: CASRRDTFQETQYF.

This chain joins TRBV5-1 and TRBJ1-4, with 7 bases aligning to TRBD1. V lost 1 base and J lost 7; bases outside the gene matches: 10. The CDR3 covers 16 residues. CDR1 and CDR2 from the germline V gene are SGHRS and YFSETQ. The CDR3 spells CASSLTYRGKGEKLFF. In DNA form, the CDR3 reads TGCGCCAGCAGCTTGACGTACAGGGGTAAAGGTGAAAAACTGTTTTTT. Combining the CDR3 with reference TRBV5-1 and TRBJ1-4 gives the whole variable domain KAGVTQTPRYLIKTRGQQVTLSCSPISGHRSVSWYQQTPGQGLQFLFEYFSETQRNKGNFPGRFSGRQFSNSRSEMNVSTLELGDSALYLCASSLTYRGKGEKLFFGSGTQLSVL.

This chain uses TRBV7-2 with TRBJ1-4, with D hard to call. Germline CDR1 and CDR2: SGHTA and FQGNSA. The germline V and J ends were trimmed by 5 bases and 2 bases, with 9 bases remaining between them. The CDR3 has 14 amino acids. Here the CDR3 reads CASSPRRTNEKLFF. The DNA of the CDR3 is TGTGCCAGCAGCCCCCGGCGGACTAATGAAAAACTGTTTTTT. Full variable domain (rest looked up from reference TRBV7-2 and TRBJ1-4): GAGVSQSPSNKVTEKGKDVELRCDPISGHTALYWYRQSLGQGLEFLIYFQGNSAPDKSGLPSDRFSAERTGGSVSTLTIQRTQQEDSAVYLCASSPRRTNEKLFFGSGTQLSVL.

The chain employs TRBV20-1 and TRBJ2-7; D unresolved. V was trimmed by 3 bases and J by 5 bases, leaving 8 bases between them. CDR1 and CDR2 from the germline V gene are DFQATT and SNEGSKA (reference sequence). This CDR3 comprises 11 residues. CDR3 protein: CSASTKNEQYF. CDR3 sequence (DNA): TGCAGTGCTAGCACTAAAAACGAGCAGTACTTC.

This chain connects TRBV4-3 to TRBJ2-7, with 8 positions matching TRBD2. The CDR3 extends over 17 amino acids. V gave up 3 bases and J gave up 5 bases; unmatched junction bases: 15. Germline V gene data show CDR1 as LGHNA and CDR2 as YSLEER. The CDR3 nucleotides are TGCGCCAGCAGCCAGGAGACAAGCACTAGCGGAGGAAACGAGCAGTACTTC. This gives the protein CASSQETSTSGGNEQYF.

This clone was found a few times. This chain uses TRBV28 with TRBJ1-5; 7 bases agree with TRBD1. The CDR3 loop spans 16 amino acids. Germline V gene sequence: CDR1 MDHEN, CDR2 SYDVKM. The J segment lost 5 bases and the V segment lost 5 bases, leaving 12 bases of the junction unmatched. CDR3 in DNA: TGTGCCAGCAGTACCTGGACAGGCCTTGGGGATCAGCCCCAGCATTTT. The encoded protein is CASSTWTGLGDQPQHF.

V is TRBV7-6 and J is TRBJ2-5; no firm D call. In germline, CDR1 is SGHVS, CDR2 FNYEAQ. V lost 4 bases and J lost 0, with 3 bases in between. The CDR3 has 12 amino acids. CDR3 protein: CASSSYQETQYF. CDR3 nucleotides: TGTGCCAGCAGCTCGTACCAAGAGACCCAGTACTTC.

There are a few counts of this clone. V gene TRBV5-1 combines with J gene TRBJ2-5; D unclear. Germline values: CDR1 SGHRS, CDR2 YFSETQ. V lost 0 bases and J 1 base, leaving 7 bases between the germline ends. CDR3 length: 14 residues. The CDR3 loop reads CASSLATVQETQYF. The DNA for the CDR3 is TGCGCCAGCAGCTTGGCAACAGTCCAAGAGACCCAGTACTTC.

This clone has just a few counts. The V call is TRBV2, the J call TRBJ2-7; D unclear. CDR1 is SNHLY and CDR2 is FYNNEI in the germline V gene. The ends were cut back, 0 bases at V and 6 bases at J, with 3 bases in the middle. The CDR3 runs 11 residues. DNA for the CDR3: TGTGCCAGCAGTGAAGCCTCCGAGCAGTACTTC. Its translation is CASSEASEQYF.